A selection of T cell receptor beta chains follows, all from one sample in a study of control samples from healthy donors and cancer patients. Assay: immunoSEQ multiplex PCR; the TCRdb copy retains only in-frame clones and omits some. The table lists around 20,000 clones, approximately 82% of them singletons, with around 28% in the top ten. The material sequenced was PBMCs. Every receptor here comes from a man at least 80 years old with head and neck cancer. Each CDR3 is given with its conserved first and last residue. The D gene is left open where the match is weak.

J gene | V gene | D gene | CDR3 length | CDR3 protein | CDR3 DNA
TRBJ2-5 | TRBV5-4 | NA | 19 | CASSSTSQPTGRPQETQYF | TGTGCCAGCAGCTCAACGAGCCAACCAACAGGGCGCCCCCAAGAGACCCAGTACTTC
TRBJ1-5 | TRBV5-1 | NA | 15 | CASSLDGLSNQPQHF | TGCGCCAGCAGCTTGGACGGGCTTAGCAATCAGCCCCAGCATTTT
TRBJ2-7 | TRBV10-2 | TRBD1 | 15 | CASSDLAGGSYEQYF | TGCGCCAGCAGTGACCTGGCAGGGGGCTCCTACGAGCAGTACTTC
TRBJ2-2 | TRBV7-3 | NA | 16 | CASSSLGGLNTGELFF | TGTGCCAGCAGCTCCCTAGGCGGGTTGAACACCGGGGAGCTGTTTTTT
TRBJ2-7 | TRBV6-1 | NA | 15 | CASSDMWGPGNEQYF | TGTGCCAGCAGTGACATGTGGGGGCCGGGTAACGAGCAGTACTTC
TRBJ2-3 | TRBV6-5 | NA | 15 | CASSYSGVITDTQYF | TGTGCCAGCAGTTACTCGGGAGTTATCACAGATACGCAGTATTTT
TRBJ2-3 | TRBV9 | NA | 12 | CASARTTDTQYF | TGTGCCAGCGCCCGGACCACAGATACGCAGTATTTT
TRBJ2-7 | TRBV5-4 | NA | 13 | CASSLVGFNEQYF | TGTGCCAGCAGCTTGGTGGGGTTCAACGAGCAGTACTTC
TRBJ1-1 | TRBV11-2 | TRBD1 | 14 | CASSSDRGGTEAFF | TGTGCCAGCAGCTCTGACAGGGGCGGGACTGAAGCTTTCTTT
TRBJ2-5 | TRBV2 | TRBD1 | 16 | CASRRVGQGAWETQYF | TGTGCCAGCCGAAGGGTCGGACAGGGGGCGTGGGAGACCCAGTACTTC